This record covers a single T cell receptor (beta chain). No cognate antigen has been identified for it. No base qualities exist here, and no much larger clone lies one base off it. The sample's time point, from its label and the paper: pretreatment peripheral blood. A cohort of more than 25 patients with locally advanced or metastatic urothelial carcinoma, treated at Memorial Sloan Kettering on a trial protocol, was included. Peripheral blood mononuclear cells were collected pretreatment and during treatment, at between 1 and 8 total time points per patient. The Qiagen DNeasy Blood extraction kit was used to purify genomic DNA from total PBMCs and tumor samples. PBMCs were collected pretreatment and during treatment, and were isolated and stored as previously described. Each PCR received spiked-in synthetic TCR analog templates so that absolute template abundance could be estimated from read counts. TCRbeta CDR3 regions were amplified from genomic DNA with bias-controlled V and J gene primers using the immunoSEQ assay. Sequencing of rearranged TCRbeta segments was done at approximately 20X coverage. As for how the authors treated the data: Sequencing errors were corrected by clustering and CDR3s were annotated against IMGT to assign V, D and J genes. Downstream analyses used only productive TCRbeta rearrangements, leaving out any out-of-frame or stop-codon sequences. To compute clonality, Shannon entropy was normalized by the log of the number of unique productive sequences and then subtracted from one. Fisher's exact test with Benjamini-Hochberg correction, using a cutoff of adjusted p below 0.01, was how clones that differed between time points or between blood and tumor were identified. In TCRdb, the immuneACCESS table is reduced to in-frame sequences with V and J assigned. These tables do not hold every clone; where another copy was compared, an unresolved V gene accounts for under half, and the others remain unexplained. The V and J calls and the clone size are those of that table, but D and trimming were determined from the DNA. The sample table records about 95,000 clones; about 90% of these occur just once. The leading ten clones occupy 1.5% to 2% of the sample.

The data derive from a study of PD-L1 blockade in urothelial cancer (dated by TCRdb to between 2016 and 2019). Concerning the study at large: Therapy was started at some point between 2014 and 2016 for all patients, and atezolizumab 1,200 mg was administered intravenously every 3 weeks. About 85% of the roughly 29 patients were identified as males with urothelial cancer of bladder origin, and a prior smoking history was reported by 18 of 29 patients. Patients had an ECOG performance status of 0 or 1 and had received between 0 and 3 prior chemotherapy regimens. Blood samples were analyzed at 3 weeks after treatment start (second dose) and at 6 weeks after treatment start. Blood samples gave median yields of around 150,000 T cells and 82,636 unique TCRs, along with a median clonality of 0.080. An exploratory multi-omic analysis was conducted of the somatic, immune and clinical correlates of response to PD-L1 blockade with atezolizumab in urothelial cancer. Pretreatment tumor samples, along with matched peripheral blood serially collected before and after atezolizumab treatment, were subjected to TCR sequencing. Durable clinical benefit was defined as progression-free survival longer than 6 months, and TCR features were also tested against progression-free and overall survival. In the same patients, pretreatment tumors underwent whole exome sequencing and RNA sequencing in addition to TCR sequencing. Nine patients reached durable clinical benefit, while some 19 patients did not. Pretreatment blood TCR-seq was available for around 29 patients, at least one posttreatment blood collection was obtained for 24 patients, and tumor TCR-seq was available for 24 patients.

What the study reported, not specific to this receptor: A pretreatment peripheral blood TCR clonality below the median was linked to improved progression-free and overall survival. Because of the small sample size (n ≈ 29) and the many exploratory analyses performed, the results are intended to be regarded as hypothesis-generating. Among patients with durable benefit, tumor-associated TCR clones showed greater expansion in peripheral blood 3 weeks after treatment started (n ≈ 21, p = 0.022).

The starting material was PBMCs, obtained around atezolizumab (anti-PD-L1) treatment. The source is a man in his 60s with urothelial cancer.

Here the CDR3 is given as CASSLLISGRAYEQYF. The bases are TGTGCCAGCAGCTTGTTGATTAGCGGGAGGGCCTACGAGCAGTACTTC. Here the chain combines TRBV5-6 and TRBJ2-7; TRBD2 matches 11 bases in the middle. The CDR1 and CDR2 encoded by the germline V gene are SGHDT and YYEEEE. The CDR3 goes from the cysteine to the phenylalanine over 16 residues. The CDR3 DNA has 48 bases and is translated from base 1. V is pruned by 1 base and J by 2 bases, leaving 5 bases of the junction without a gene match. The CDR3, completed at both ends by the reference TRBV5-6 and TRBJ2-7 genes, gives the full variable domain DAGVTQSPTHLIKTRGQQVTLRCSPKSGHDTVSWYQQALGQGPQFIFQYYEEEERQRGNFPDRFSGHQFPNYSSELNVNALLLGDSALYLCASSLLISGRAYEQYFGPGTRLTVT.